This TCR beta chain was documented in a study of cytomegalovirus exposure and HLA in healthy donors. The study, taken as a whole, reports: Later analysis indicated greater clonal expansion among HLA-associated TCR beta chains than among equally common other chains. In an earlier analysis, about 87% or about 30%: the productive usage of most TCR beta V segments.

As regards this clone: What it binds is unknown.

60 Vbeta and 13 Jbeta primers were used in PCR. Data came from immunoSEQ multiplex PCR; TCRdb stores just in-frame clones and leaves some out. The sample has around 70,000 clones; around three quarters are singletons. From germline, CDR1 is SNHLY and CDR2 FYNNEI. The CDR3 covers 15 residues. J lost 10 bases, V lost 1 base, and 5 bases had no gene match. V and J are TRBV2 and TRBJ1-6; TRBD1 aligns across 9 bases. The receptor's source is a male donor in good health and CMV-seropositive. Sequenced material: PBMCs. DNA of the CDR3: TGTGCCAGCAGTGAAGAGGGACAGGGAGGGTCACCCCTCCACTTT. It is translated as CASSEEGQGGSPLHF.